This is a list of T cell receptor beta chains from one sample in a study of blood T cell repertoires in COVID-19. The repertoire was sequenced with immunoSEQ multiplex PCR; TCRdb's copy has only in-frame clones and lacks some. This table has around 250,000 clones, around 83% appearing once. Sequencing was carried out using peripheral blood. Receptor source: a woman aged 40 to 50 who had recovered from COVID-19. Both conserved end residues are part of each CDR3. D genes are given only for firm matches. Size tells how often a clone was seen (once, few, many) or the class of an expanded clone, and some rows leave it out.

TRBV4-2	-	TRBJ2-1	-	TGTGCCAGCAGCCAAGCCCCAATTAATGAGCAGTTCTTC	CASSQAPINEQFF
TRBV19	TRBD2	TRBJ2-2	-	TGTGCCAGTAGTACTAGCGGGGGCACCGGGGAGCTGTTTTTT	CASSTSGGTGELFF
TRBV3-1/TRBV3-2	-	TRBJ1-2	-	TGTGCCAGCAGCCAAACGACAGCCCTAGCTAACTATGGCTACACCTTC	CASSQTTALANYGYTF
TRBV28	-	TRBJ1-5	-	TGTGCCAGCAGTCTCCTAAATCAGCCCCAGCATTTT	CASSLLNQPQHF
TRBV5-1	-	TRBJ1-1	once	TGCGCCAGCAGCAGGAATCGACAGAACACTGAAGCTTTCTTT	CASSRNRQNTEAFF
TRBV5-1	-	TRBJ1-1	-	TGCGCCAGCAGCTTGGAAGGGGATAACAGGCACACTGAAGCTTTCTTT	CASSLEGDNRHTEAFF
TRBV5-4	-	TRBJ1-2	few	TGTGCCAGCAGCTTGTACCACAGGGCCTATGGCTACACCTTC	CASSLYHRAYGYTF
TRBV7-8	-	TRBJ2-1	once	TGTGCCAGCAGCTTAGACAGACTCGGACGGAGAGGGTCGTTCTTC	CASSLDRLGRRGSFF
TRBV6-1	TRBD1	TRBJ2-7	once	TGTGCCAGCAGTGAAGCGCTTCCGACAGGGCTGTTCTCCTACGAGCAGTACTTC	CASSEALPTGLFSYEQYF
TRBV3-1/TRBV3-2	TRBD1	TRBJ1-5	few	TGTGCCAGCAGCCAAGGGGGACAGGGGGCCTATCAGCCCCAGCATTTT	CASSQGGQGAYQPQHF
TRBV10-3	-	TRBJ2-3	-	TGTGCCATCAGTCAGGGAGGTAGCACAGATACGCAGTATTTT	CAISQGGSTDTQYF
TRBV9	-	TRBJ2-6	-	TGTGCCAGCAGCGGCCCGGGCTCTGGGGCCAACGTCCTGACTTTC	CASSGPGSGANVLTF
TRBV7-9	TRBD1	TRBJ2-5	-	TGTGCCAGCAGCTTAGCGGGGAGACAGGGATCACAAGAGACCCAGTACTTC	CASSLAGRQGSQETQYF
TRBV28	-	TRBJ2-1	-	TGTGCCAGCAGACATTCCTCCCGGGGGAGCTCCTACAATGAGCAGTTCTTC	CASRHSSRGSSYNEQFF
TRBV13	TRBD2	TRBJ2-4	once	TGTGCCAGCAGCTCTATAGCGGGGATACACCCGGGGGCCAAAAACATTCAGTACTTC	CASSSIAGIHPGAKNIQYF
TRBV13	-	TRBJ1-3	-	TGTGCCAGCAGCGATGGCAGTGGGGGGGGAAACACCATATATTTT	CASSDGSGGGNTIYF
TRBV28	-	TRBJ1-5	-	TGTGCCAGCAGAATTCGGGGAAATAGCAATCAGCCCCAGCATTTT	CASRIRGNSNQPQHF
TRBV12-5	-	TRBJ2-3	-	TGTGCTAGTGGTTTGATGTCGTTGGATACGCAGTATTTT	CASGLMSLDTQYF
TRBV11-3	-	TRBJ2-1	-	TGTGCCAGCAGCTTAGATTTCGGTGTTGGGGCCCATGAGCAGTTCTTC	CASSLDFGVGAHEQFF
TRBV27	TRBD1	TRBJ2-7	-	TGTGCCAGCAGATTCTTCGGGACAGGGGGAACTTACGAGCAGTACTTC	CASRFFGTGGTYEQYF
TRBV19	TRBD1	TRBJ2-2	-	TGTGCCAGTAGTTCCGCGACAGGGAAAACCGGGGAGCTGTTTTTT	CASSSATGKTGELFF
TRBV7-8	-	TRBJ1-3	-	TGTGCCAGCAGCTCTGACCCGGGCTCTGGAAACACCATATATTTT	CASSSDPGSGNTIYF
TRBV3-1/TRBV3-2	TRBD1	TRBJ2-5	-	TGTGCCAGCAGCACTAGGACAGGGGGACAAGAGACCCAGTACTTC	CASSTRTGGQETQYF
TRBV7-9	TRBD2	TRBJ2-1	-	TGTGCCAGCAGCTGGACTAGCGGGGGCCCCGGTGAGCAGTTCTTC	CASSWTSGGPGEQFF
TRBV6-1	-	TRBJ1-1	-	TGTGCCAGCAGTGAAGAGGGAACAGGAGAAGCTTTCTTT	CASSEEGTGEAFF
TRBV15	-	TRBJ1-1	-	TGTGCCACCAGCAGAGATCTAGGTGACACTGAAGCTTTCTTT	CATSRDLGDTEAFF
TRBV5-1	-	TRBJ2-7	-	TGCGCCAGCAGCTTGGATAGTAGCGGTGAGCAGTACTTC	CASSLDSSGEQYF
TRBV6-5	TRBD1	TRBJ2-7	-	TGTGCCAGCAGAAGGACCGGGACAGGTACCTACGAGCAGTACTTC	CASRRTGTGTYEQYF
TRBV11-2	-	TRBJ2-5	-	TGTGCCAGCAGCTTAGGACAGGTTTCAACCCGAGAGACCCAGTACTTC	CASSLGQVSTRETQYF
TRBV9	-	TRBJ1-6	-	TGTGCCAGCAGCGTCGCGACTGGGAGCCCTCCTTCACCCCTCCACTTT	CASSVATGSPPSPLHF
TRBV6-5	TRBD1	TRBJ1-2	-	TGTGCCAGCAGAGAGACAGGGGGCGTAGGCTACACCTTC	CASRETGGVGYTF
TRBV3-1/TRBV3-2	-	TRBJ2-5	-	TGTGCCAGCAGCCAAGGAACAGGCCAAGAGACCCAGTACTTC	CASSQGTGQETQYF
TRBV9	-	TRBJ1-4	once	TGTGCCAGCAGCCGAGAGGGAACTAATGAAAAACTGTTTTTT	CASSREGTNEKLFF
TRBV18	TRBD1	TRBJ1-4	-	TGTGCCAGCTCACGCGGACAGGGAAGGGGTGCTAATGAAAAACTGTTTTTT	CASSRGQGRGANEKLFF
TRBV7-9	-	TRBJ1-1	once	TGTGCCAGCAGCGGCAAATCTGGTACTGAAGCTTTCTTT	CASSGKSGTEAFF
TRBV7-2	TRBD1	TRBJ1-5	-	TGTGCCAGCAGCTTAGGAGGGGGCCGCAATCAGCCCCAGCATTTT	CASSLGGGRNQPQHF
TRBV6-2/TRBV6-3	-	TRBJ1-1	few	TGTGCCAGCAGTTACTCCGTGAACACTGAAGCTTTCTTT	CASSYSVNTEAFF
TRBV6-5	TRBD1	TRBJ2-7	once	TGTGCCAGCAGTCCTACCGGGACAGGGGGCTACGAGCAGTACTTC	CASSPTGTGGYEQYF
TRBV28	TRBD1	TRBJ2-5	few	TGTGCCAGCAGTCCACGGACAGGGGCGATGTACCAAGAGACCCAGTACTTC	CASSPRTGAMYQETQYF
TRBV27	TRBD2	TRBJ2-2	-	TGTGCCAGCAGTTTACTACTAGCGGGGGGGAACACCGGGGAGCTGTTTTTT	CASSLLLAGGNTGELFF
TRBV25-1	TRBD1	TRBJ2-7	-	TGTGCCAGCAGTGGTTGGGACAGTTCCTACGAGCAGTACTTC	CASSGWDSSYEQYF
TRBV10-3	-	TRBJ2-7	-	TGTGCCACCAACTCCCCTCTCGGGGAATCCTACGAGCAGTACTTC	CATNSPLGESYEQYF
TRBV7-2	-	TRBJ1-5	-	TGTGCCAGCAGCTGGGGCAGCAATAGCAATCAGCCCCAGCATTTT	CASSWGSNSNQPQHF
TRBV6-5	TRBD1	TRBJ2-1	once	TGTGCCAGCAGTTCCCGGACAGGGTGGCCCAACAATGAGCAGTTCTTC	CASSSRTGWPNNEQFF
TRBV4-1	TRBD1	TRBJ1-1	-	TGCGCCAGCAGCCAAGGACAGGGCCCACGGACTGAAGCTTTCTTT	CASSQGQGPRTEAFF
TRBV7-3	-	TRBJ1-2	-	TGTGCCAGCAGCTTAACGCAGAGCGCAGGCTACACCTTC	CASSLTQSAGYTF
TRBV7-9	TRBD2	TRBJ2-1	-	TGTGCCAGCAGCTTGGCGGGGGGGTACTCTGAGCAGTTCTTC	CASSLAGGYSEQFF
TRBV5-5	TRBD1	TRBJ1-3	-	TGTGCCAGCAGCCAGACAGGGGGTTACTCTGGAAACACCATATATTTT	CASSQTGGYSGNTIYF
TRBV28	TRBD1	TRBJ2-1	-	TGTGCCAGCAGTTCCACCGGGACAGGACTCCATGAGCAGTTCTTC	CASSSTGTGLHEQFF
TRBV7-9	TRBD1	TRBJ2-3	-	TGTGCCAGCAGCTTAGGGGTAGGGGGCTTAACAGATACGCAGTATTTT	CASSLGVGGLTDTQYF